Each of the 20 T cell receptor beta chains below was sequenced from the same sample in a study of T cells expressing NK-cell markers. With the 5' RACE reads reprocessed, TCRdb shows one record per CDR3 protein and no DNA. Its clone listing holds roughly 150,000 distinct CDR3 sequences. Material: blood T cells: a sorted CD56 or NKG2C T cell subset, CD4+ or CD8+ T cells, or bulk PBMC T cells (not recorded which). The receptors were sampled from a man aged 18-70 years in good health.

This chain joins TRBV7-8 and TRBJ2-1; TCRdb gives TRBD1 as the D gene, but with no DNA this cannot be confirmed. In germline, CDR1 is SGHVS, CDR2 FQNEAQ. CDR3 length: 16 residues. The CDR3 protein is CASSWGWSRGYNEQFF.

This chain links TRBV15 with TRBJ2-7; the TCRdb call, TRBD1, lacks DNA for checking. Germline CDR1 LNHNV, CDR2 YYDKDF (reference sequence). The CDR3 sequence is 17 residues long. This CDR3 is CATSAPQTGNVAYEQYF. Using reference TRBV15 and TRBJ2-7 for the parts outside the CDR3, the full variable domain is DAMVIQNPRYQVTQFGKPVTLSCSQTLNHNVMYWYQQKSSQAPKLLFHYYDKDFNNEADTPDNFQSRRPNTSFCFLDIRSPGLGDTAMYLCATSAPQTGNVAYEQYFGPGTRLTVT.

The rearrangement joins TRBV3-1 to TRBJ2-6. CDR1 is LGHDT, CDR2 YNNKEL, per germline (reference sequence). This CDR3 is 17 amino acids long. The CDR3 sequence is CASSPRVGDSGANVLTF.

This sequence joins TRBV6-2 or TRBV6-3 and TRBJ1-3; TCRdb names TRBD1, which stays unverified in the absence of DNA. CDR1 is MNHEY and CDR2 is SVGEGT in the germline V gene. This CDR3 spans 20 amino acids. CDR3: CASSYSDFGQGIIPGNTIYF.

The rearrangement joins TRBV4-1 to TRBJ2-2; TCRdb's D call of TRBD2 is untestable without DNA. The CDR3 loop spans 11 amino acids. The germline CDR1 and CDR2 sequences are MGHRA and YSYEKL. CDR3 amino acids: CASSQARELFF.

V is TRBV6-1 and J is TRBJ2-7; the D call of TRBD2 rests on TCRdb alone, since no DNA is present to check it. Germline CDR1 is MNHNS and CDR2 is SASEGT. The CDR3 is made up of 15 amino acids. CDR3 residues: CASSIKTRRPYEQYF.

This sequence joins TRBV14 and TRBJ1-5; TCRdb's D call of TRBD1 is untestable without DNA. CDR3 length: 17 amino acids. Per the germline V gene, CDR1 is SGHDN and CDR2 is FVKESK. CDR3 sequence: CASSQDREVGIYQPQHF.

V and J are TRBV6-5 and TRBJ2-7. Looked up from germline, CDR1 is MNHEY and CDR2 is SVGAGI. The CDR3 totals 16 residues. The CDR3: CASSYSMGSETYEQYF.

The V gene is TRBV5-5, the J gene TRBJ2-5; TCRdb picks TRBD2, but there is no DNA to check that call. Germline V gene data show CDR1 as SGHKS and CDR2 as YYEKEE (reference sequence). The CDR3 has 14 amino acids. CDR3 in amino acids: CASSLRAFGETQYF. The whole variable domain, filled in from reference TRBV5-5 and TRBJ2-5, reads DAGVTQSPTHLIKTRGQQVTLRCSPISGHKSVSWYQQVLGQGPQFIFQYYEKEERGRGNFPDRFSARQFPNYSSELNVNALLLGDSALYLCASSLRAFGETQYFGPGTRLLVL.

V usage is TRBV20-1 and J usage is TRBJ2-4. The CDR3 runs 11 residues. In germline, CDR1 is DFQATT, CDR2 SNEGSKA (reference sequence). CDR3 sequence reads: CSADRSNIQYF.

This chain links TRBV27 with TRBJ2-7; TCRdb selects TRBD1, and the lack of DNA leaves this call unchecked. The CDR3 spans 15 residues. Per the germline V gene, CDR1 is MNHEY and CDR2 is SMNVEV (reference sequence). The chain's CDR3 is CASSLAGQGASEQYF.

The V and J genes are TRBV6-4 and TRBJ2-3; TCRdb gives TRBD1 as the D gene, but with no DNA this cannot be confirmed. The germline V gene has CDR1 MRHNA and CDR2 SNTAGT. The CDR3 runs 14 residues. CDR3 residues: CASSDEGAQDTQYF.

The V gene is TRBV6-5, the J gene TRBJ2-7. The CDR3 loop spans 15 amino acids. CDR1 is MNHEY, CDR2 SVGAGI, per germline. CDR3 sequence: CASSYSAQSSYEQYF.

The CDR3 is CASSGDTIGGEKLFF. The chain carries TRBV12-3 or TRBV12-4 and TRBJ1-4; TCRdb outputs TRBD1, but without DNA this stays unchecked. CDR3 length equals 15 residues.

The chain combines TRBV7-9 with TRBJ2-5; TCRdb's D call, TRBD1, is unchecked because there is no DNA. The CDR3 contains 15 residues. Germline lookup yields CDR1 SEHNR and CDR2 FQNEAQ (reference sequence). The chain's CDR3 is CASSLSGADQETQYF.

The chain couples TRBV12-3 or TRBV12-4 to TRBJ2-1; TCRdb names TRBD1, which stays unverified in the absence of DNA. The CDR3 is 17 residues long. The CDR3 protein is CASSPSVGGGPYNEQFF.

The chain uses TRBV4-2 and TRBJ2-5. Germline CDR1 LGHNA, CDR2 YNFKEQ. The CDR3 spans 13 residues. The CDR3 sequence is CASSQAELGTQYF.

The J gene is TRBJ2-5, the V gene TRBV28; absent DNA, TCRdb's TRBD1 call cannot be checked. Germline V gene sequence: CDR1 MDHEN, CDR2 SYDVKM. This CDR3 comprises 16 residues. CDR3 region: CASSPPHGGSYETQYF.

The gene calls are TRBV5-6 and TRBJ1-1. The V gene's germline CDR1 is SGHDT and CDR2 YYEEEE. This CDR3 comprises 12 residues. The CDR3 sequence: CASSLVNTEAFF.

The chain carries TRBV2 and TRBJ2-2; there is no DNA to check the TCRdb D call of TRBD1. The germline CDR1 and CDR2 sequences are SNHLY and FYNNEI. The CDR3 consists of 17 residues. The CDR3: CASSVARDRVDTGELFF.